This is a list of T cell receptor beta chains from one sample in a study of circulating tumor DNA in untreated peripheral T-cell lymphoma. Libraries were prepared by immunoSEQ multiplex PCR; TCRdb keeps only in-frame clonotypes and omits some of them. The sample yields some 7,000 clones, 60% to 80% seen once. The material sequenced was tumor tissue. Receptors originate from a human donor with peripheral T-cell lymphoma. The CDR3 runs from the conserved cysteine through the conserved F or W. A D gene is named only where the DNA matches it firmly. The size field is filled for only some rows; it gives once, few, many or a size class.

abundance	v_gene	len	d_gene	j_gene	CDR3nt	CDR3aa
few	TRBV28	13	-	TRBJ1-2	TGTGCCATCCTCTTATCGGGGATCTATGGCTACACCTTC	CAILLSGIYGYTF
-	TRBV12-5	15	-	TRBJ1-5	TGTGCTAGTGGTTTGGTAGCCCGGGGCAATCAGCCCCAGCATTTT	CASGLVARGNQPQHF
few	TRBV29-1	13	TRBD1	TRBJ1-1	TGCAGCGCAACGGGACAGGGAAACCCTGAAGCTTTCTTT	CSATGQGNPEAFF
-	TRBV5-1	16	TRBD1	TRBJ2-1	TGCGCCAGCAGCGTAAGAGGGGGCTTCACCTACAATGAGCAGTTCTTC	CASSVRGGFTYNEQFF
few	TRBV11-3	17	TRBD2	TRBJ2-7	TGTGCCAGCAGCCAGACAGGACTAGCGGAGGGGGCCTACGAGCAGTACTTC	CASSQTGLAEGAYEQYF
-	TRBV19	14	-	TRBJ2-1	TGTGCCAGTACTCCGAAGAGCTCCTACAATGAGCAGTTCTTC	CASTPKSSYNEQFF
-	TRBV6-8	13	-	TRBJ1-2	TGTGCCAGCAGTTTCCGAATAAACTATGGCTACACCTTC	CASSFRINYGYTF
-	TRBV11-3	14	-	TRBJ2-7	TGTGCCAGCAGCTTGGTGGGTCAGCCCTACGAGCAGTACTTC	CASSLVGQPYEQYF
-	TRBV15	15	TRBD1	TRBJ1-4	TGTGCCACCAGCAAGCGGACAGGCTCAAACGAAAAACTGTTTTTT	CATSKRTGSNEKLFF
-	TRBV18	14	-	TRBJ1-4	TGTGCCAGCTCACCTTCGCGGATTAATGAAAAACTGTTTTTT	CASSPSRINEKLFF
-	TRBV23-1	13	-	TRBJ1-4	TGCGCCAGCAGCGGAGGGCTTAATGAAAAACTGTTTTTT	CASSGGLNEKLFF
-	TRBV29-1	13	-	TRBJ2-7	TGCAGCGTTGGAGCCAGCGGGTCCGGCGAGCAGTACTTC	CSVGASGSGEQYF
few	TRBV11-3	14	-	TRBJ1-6	TGTGCCAGCAGCTTGGTCGGGTTCGATTCACCCCTCCACTTT	CASSLVGFDSPLHF
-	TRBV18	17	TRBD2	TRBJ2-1	TGTGCCAGCTCACAGATGGTCGGACTAGCGGGAAACAATGAGCAGTTCTTC	CASSQMVGLAGNNEQFF
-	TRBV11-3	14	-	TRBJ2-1	TGTGCCAGCAGCGCCCGGGACTCTCACTGGGAGCAGTTCTTC	CASSARDSHWEQFF
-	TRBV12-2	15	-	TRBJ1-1	TGTGCCAGTACCGGGACAGGGAGAGGCGGCACTGAAGCTTTCTTT	CASTGTGRGGTEAFF
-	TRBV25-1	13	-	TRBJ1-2	TGTGCCAGCAGAACACAGGAAAACTATGGCTACACCTTC	CASRTQENYGYTF
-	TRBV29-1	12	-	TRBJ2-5	TGCAGCATTGTAACTAGTCAAGAGACCCAGTACTTC	CSIVTSQETQYF
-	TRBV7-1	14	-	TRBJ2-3	TGTGCCAGCAGCTTAAGTCCAGCCCCAGATACGCAGTATTTT	CASSLSPAPDTQYF
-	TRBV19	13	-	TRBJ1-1	TGTGCCAGTAGTATTTCGGTGAACACTGAAGCTTTCTTT	CASSISVNTEAFF
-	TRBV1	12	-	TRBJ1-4	TGCGCCAGCAGTCAAGAGAGGGACACACGGGTTTTT	CASSQERDTRVF
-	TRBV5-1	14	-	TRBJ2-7	TGCGCCAGCAGCTCGTGGACAGCCTCCTACGAGCAGTACTTC	CASSSWTASYEQYF
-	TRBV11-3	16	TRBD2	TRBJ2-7	TGTGCCAGCAGCGCAGAGACTAGCGGGAGTCCCTACGAGCAGTACTTC	CASSAETSGSPYEQYF
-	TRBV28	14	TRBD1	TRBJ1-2	TGTGCCAGCAGTTTTGGGACAGAGGCAAATGGCTACACCTTC	CASSFGTEANGYTF
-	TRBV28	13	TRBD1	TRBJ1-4	TGTGCCAGCTACCGGACAGGAATCGGAAAACTGTTTTTT	CASYRTGIGKLFF
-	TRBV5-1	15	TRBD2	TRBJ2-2	TGCGCCAGCAGCCTAGGACTAGCGGGCACCGGGGAGCTGTTTTTT	CASSLGLAGTGELFF
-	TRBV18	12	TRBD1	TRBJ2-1	TGTGCCAACGGCAGGGGGAGAGATGAGCAGTTCTTC	CANGRGRDEQFF
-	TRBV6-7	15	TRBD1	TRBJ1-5	TGTGCCAGCAGCCGCGGGACAGGGGGCAATCAGCCCCAGCATTTT	CASSRGTGGNQPQHF
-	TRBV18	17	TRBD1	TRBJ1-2	TGTGCCAGCTCACCACCTGGACAGGGACAAGCTAACTATGGCTACACCTTC	CASSPPGQGQANYGYTF
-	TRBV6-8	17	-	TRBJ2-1	TGTGCCAGCAGTTCATCGCTCGGGGGCCAGTCCTACAATGAGCAGTTCTTC	CASSSSLGGQSYNEQFF
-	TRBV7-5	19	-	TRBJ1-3	TGTGCCAGCAGCTTAACCGGGACAGCCACTCGGTTCTCTGGAAACACCATATATTTT	CASSLTGTATRFSGNTIYF
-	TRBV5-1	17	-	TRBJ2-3	TGCGCCAGCAGCTTCGGAAGTAGCAGGTCAAGCACAGATACGCAGTATTTT	CASSFGSSRSSTDTQYF
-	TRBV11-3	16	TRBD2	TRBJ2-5	TGTGCCAGCAGCCCCACCAGCGGGATCGGAGAAGAGACCCAGTACTTC	CASSPTSGIGEETQYF
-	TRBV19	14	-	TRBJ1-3	TGTGCCAGTAGTATGACGGGCTTTAGTAACACCATATATTTT	CASSMTGFSNTIYF
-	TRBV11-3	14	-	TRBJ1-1	TGTGCCAGCAGCCCCACCCCATCGAACACTGAAGCTTTCTTT	CASSPTPSNTEAFF
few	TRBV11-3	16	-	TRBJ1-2	TGTGCCAGCAGCTTAGGTAGTGGGACCGCTCCCTATGGCTACACCTTC	CASSLGSGTAPYGYTF
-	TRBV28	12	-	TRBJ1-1	TGTGCCAGCAGTCCAGGACAGCCCAAGGCTTTCTTT	CASSPGQPKAFF
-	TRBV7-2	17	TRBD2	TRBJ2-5	TGTGCCAGCAGCAAGAGACTAGCGTCCGATGGCAGAGAGACCCAGTACTTC	CASSKRLASDGRETQYF
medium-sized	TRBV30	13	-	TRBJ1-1	TGTGCCTGGAGTGTTCTACCCAACACTGAAGCTTTCTTT	CAWSVLPNTEAFF
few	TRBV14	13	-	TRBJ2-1	TGTGCCAGCAGCCTCTCCCATAGGACTGAGCAGTTCTTC	CASSLSHRTEQFF
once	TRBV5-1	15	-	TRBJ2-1	TGCGCCAGCAGCCACGACAGGACCGCTTACAATGAGCAGTTCTTC	CASSHDRTAYNEQFF
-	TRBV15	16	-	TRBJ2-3	TGTGCCACCAGCAGAGATGGGCAGGGCAGCACAGATACGCAGTATTTT	CATSRDGQGSTDTQYF
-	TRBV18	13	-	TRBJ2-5	TGTGCCAGCTCACCACAGCGCCAAGAGACCCAGTACTTC	CASSPQRQETQYF
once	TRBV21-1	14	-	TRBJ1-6	TGTGCCAGCAGTATTGAGCAGGGTGATTCACCCCTCCACTTT	CASSIEQGDSPLHF
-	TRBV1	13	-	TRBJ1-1	TGCGCCAGCAGCCAAGATTTAAGTACTGAAGCTTTCTTT	CASSQDLSTEAFF